The entry below gives a single T cell receptor (beta chain) sequence along with its context. The antigen is unknown. Germline V gene sequence: CDR1 WNHNN, CDR2 SYGVQD (reference sequence). The CDR3 runs to 14 residues. V gave up 6 bases and J gave up 7 bases; unmatched junction bases: 11. The source of the sample is a study of cytomegalovirus exposure and HLA in healthy donors. Whole-study context: In an early release, HLA-typed donors contributed tens of millions of unique TCR sequences. Whole-study results and caveats: In a later analysis, HLA-associated beta chains showed higher expansion and lower generation probabilities than comparable chains.

PCR used 60 Vbeta primers and 13 Jbeta primers. The table came from immunoSEQ multiplex PCR; TCRdb's copy has only in-frame clones and leaves some out. The sample lists 120,000 or so clones; 70% to 80% were seen once. J is TRBJ1-1 and V is TRBV10-1, with 7 bases aligning to TRBD1. This TCR was recovered from a woman in her 50s in good health and CMV-seropositive. The sample consisted of PBMCs. CDR3 DNA: TGCGCCAGCAGATTTAGGACAGGACCCATTGAAGCTTTCTTT. It is translated as CASRFRTGPIEAFF.